Below are 23 T cell receptor beta chains sequenced from a single sample in a study of breast tumors, draining lymph nodes, adjacent tissues. Each CDR3 protein is one row after TCRdb ran MiXCR on the multiplex PCR reads. The data contain about 21,000 distinct CDR3 sequences, roughly 60% of them seen just once; the ten biggest clones take up 13% to 15%. Source material: breast tumor tissue. The source of these receptors is a female donor with breast cancer. Some clones in this sample may be carry-over from other donors' samples.

In its sample, this clonotype was seen many times. This chain connects TRBV28 to TRBJ2-7, with D perhaps matching TRBD2 (6 bases). Trimming took 4 bases from V and 1 from J, leaving 11 bases between them. Per germline, CDR1 MDHEN and CDR2 SYDVKM. There are 14 residues in the CDR3. DNA for the CDR3: TGTGCCAGCAGTTGGGCTAGCGCATCCTACGAGCAGTACTTC. It codes for CASSWASASYEQYF.

The chain combines TRBV29-1 with TRBJ2-1, with 9 nucleotides matching TRBD1. With V trimmed by 5 bases and J by 8 bases, 7 bases remained unmatched. The germline CDR1 and CDR2 sequences are SQVTM and ANQGSEA. There are 13 residues in the CDR3. The CDR3 region has the DNA TGCAGCGTTTGGACAGGGGCGACTGATGAGCAGTTCTTC. Translated: CSVWTGATDEQFF.

This clonotype was picked up one time. The genes are TRBV12-3 or TRBV12-4 and TRBJ1-6, with 7 nucleotides matching TRBD1. V lost 5 bases to trimming and J lost 7 bases; unmatched junction nucleotides: 11. This CDR3 region has 16 residues. The CDR3 sequence: CASSRGQGVDNSPLHF. CDR3 nucleotide sequence: TGTGCCAGCAGTCGCGGGCAGGGGGTCGACAATTCACCCCTCCACTTT.

This rearrangement joins TRBV11-2 to TRBJ2-1; D uncertain. Trimming stripped 0 bases from V and 4 bases from J, with 7 bases between. Per germline, CDR1 SGHAT and CDR2 FQNNGV. The CDR3 is 14 amino acids. CDR3 protein: CASSLDGQYNEQFF. The CDR3 region has the DNA TGTGCCAGCAGCTTAGATGGGCAGTACAATGAGCAGTTCTTC.

This rearrangement joins TRBV29-1 to TRBJ2-3; D possibly corresponds to TRBD2 (6 bases). V lost 5 bases to trimming and J lost 4 bases, with 22 bases between them. The CDR3 spans 16 residues. CDR1 and CDR2 (germline): SQVTM, ANQGSEA. Here the CDR3 reads CSVTLGGGVGADTQYF. CDR3 DNA: TGCAGCGTTACGCTCGGAGGAGGGGTCGGGGCAGATACGCAGTATTTT.

This clonotype is medium-sized by share. The rearrangement uses TRBV20-1 and TRBJ2-3; TRBD2 matches at 8 bases. Germline assignment: CDR1 DFQATT and CDR2 SNEGSKA (reference sequence). The CDR3 totals 16 residues. V shed 6 bases, J shed 0 bases, and the junction held 11 bases outside the gene matches. Here the CDR3 reads CSALSRAGVSTDTQYF. The DNA for the CDR3 is TGCAGTGCCCTTAGCCGAGCGGGGGTTAGCACAGATACGCAGTATTTT.

The rearrangement joins TRBV5-6 to TRBJ1-3; D unresolved. Germline V gene data show CDR1 as SGHDT and CDR2 as YYEEEE. The CDR3 is 13 residues long. Between the trimmed V and J ends, which lost 4 bases and 0 bases, there was a span of 5 bases. CDR3 in amino acids: CASSLSSGNTIYF. CDR3 bases: TGTGCCAGCAGCCTCTCCTCTGGAAACACCATATATTTT.

By share, this clonotype ranks as medium-sized. The chain carries TRBV4-3 and TRBJ1-4; 9 positions agree with TRBD1. The CDR3 has 16 amino acids. The V gene's germline CDR1 is LGHNA and CDR2 YSLEER. With V trimmed by 3 bases and J by 5 bases, 7 bases remained unmatched. The CDR3, as DNA: TGCGCCAGCAGCCAGGGGCCCGGGACAGGGAATGAAAAACTGTTTTTT. It encodes CASSQGPGTGNEKLFF.

On this clonotype itself: A much larger clone differs by one base, so this may be a read error. The chain carries TRBV6-1 and TRBJ2-4; tentatively, D is TRBD1 (5 bases). The CDR3 has 13 residues. V was shortened by 5 bases and J by 8 bases, with 13 bases between the two germline ends. The germline V gene encodes CDR1 MNHNS and CDR2 SASEGT. Written as DNA, the CDR3 is TGTGCCAGCAGTCAAATGACAGTAGACATTCAGTACTTC. This encodes CASSQMTVDIQYF.

This clonotype is classed as medium-sized (0.01 to 0.1%). The rearrangement joins TRBV24-1 to TRBJ2-7, with 8 bases matching TRBD1. The germline V gene has CDR1 KGHDR and CDR2 SFDVKD. The CDR3 is 11 amino acids. V lost 9 bases to trimming and J lost 7 bases; unmatched junction nucleotides: 4. CDR3 sequence: CATEQGEEQYF. In DNA form, the CDR3 reads TGTGCCACCGAACAGGGGGAAGAGCAGTACTTC.

The chain has TRBV5-6 and TRBJ2-6; 9 positions match TRBD1. The CDR3 sequence is 18 residues long. Trimming cost V 2 bases and J 4 bases; bases outside gene matches: 10. Germline-derived CDR1 and CDR2 are SGHDT and YYEEEE. The DNA for the CDR3 is TGTGCCAGCAGCTTAGCCGGGACAGGGCCTATGGGGGCCAACGTCCTGACTTTC. It is translated as CASSLAGTGPMGANVLTF.

The sample holds many counts of this clonotype. V and J are TRBV5-4 and TRBJ2-7; D is undetermined. Trimming pared 0 bases from V and 6 bases from J, leaving 10 bases between. Germline loops: CDR1 SGHNT, CDR2 YYREEE (reference sequence). This CDR3 is 13 amino acids long. The CDR3 region is CASSLGAVREQYF. CDR3 DNA sequence: TGTGCCAGCAGCTTGGGGGCCGTGCGCGAGCAGTACTTC.

This clonotype was counted many times. Possible read error: a much larger clone is one base away. This chain joins TRBV20-1 and TRBJ1-2, with a weak D call TRBD1 (6 bases). V was trimmed by 4 bases and J by 4 bases, leaving 19 bases between them. Germline CDR1 and CDR2: DFQATT and SNEGSKA (reference sequence). The CDR3 is 15 amino acids. The CDR3 nucleotides are TGCAGTGCTATATCTACAGGGAAAACTACCTATGGCTACACCTTC. Its translation: CSAISTGKTTYGYTF.

This chain links TRBV15 with TRBJ2-1, with D possibly called TRBD1 or TRBD2 (5 bases each). V dropped 0 bases and J dropped 11 bases, with 11 bases sitting between them. Germline V gene sequence: CDR1 LNHNV, CDR2 YYDKDF (reference sequence). The length of the CDR3 is 13 residues. The CDR3 reads CATSRDLEGKQFF. Written as DNA, the CDR3 is TGTGCCACCAGCAGAGATCTCGAGGGGAAGCAGTTCTTC.

This clonotype was seen at least ten times. One end of the junction is discordant with germline, which a read error may explain. The rearrangement uses TRBV6-4 and TRBJ2-1, with D perhaps matching TRBD1 or TRBD2 (5 bases each). Germline CDR1 reads MRHNA; CDR2 reads SNTAGT. This CDR3 contains 14 residues. The CDR3 protein is CASSHSSSVGPKFF. CDR3 nucleotides: TGTGCCAGCAGTCACTCGTCGTCGGTGGGACCGAAGTTCTTC.

Comments on this clonotype: A junction end diverges from the germline sequence, so it may reflect a read error. V and J are TRBV24-1 and TRBJ2-7; D uncertain. The CDR3 sequence is 15 residues long. CDR1 is KGHDR, CDR2 SFDVKD, per germline. CDR3 nucleotide sequence: TGTGCCACCAGTGATTTTCCTCGAGGTCGTGGCGAGGAGTACTTC. Its protein product is CATSDFPRGRGEEYF.

In its sample, this clonotype was seen many times. A much larger clone lies one base from this, so it may be a read error. The J gene is TRBJ2-1, the V gene TRBV9; TRBD1 aligns across 7 bases. Germline assignment: CDR1 SGDLS and CDR2 YYNGEE. This CDR3 comprises 15 residues. The chain's CDR3 is CASSVWDSSYNEPFF. CDR3 DNA: TGTGCCAGCAGCGTGTGGGACAGCTCCTACAATGAGCCGTTCTTC. The whole variable domain, filled in from reference TRBV9 and TRBJ2-1, reads DSGVTQTPKHLITATGQRVTLRCSPRSGDLSVYWYQQSLDQGLQFLIQYYNGEERAKGNILERFSAQQFPDLHSELNLSSLELGDSALYFCASSVWDSSYNEPFFGPGTRLTVL.

In this sample, this clonotype turned up many times. This sequence joins TRBV19 and TRBJ1-4, with D perhaps matching TRBD1 (6 bases). V was shortened by 5 bases and J by 0 bases, with 13 bases between the two germline ends. The CDR3 sequence is 16 residues long. Germline V gene lookup returns CDR1 LNHDA and CDR2 SQIVND (reference sequence). The CDR3 is CASSWSRGTTNEKLFF. The DNA for the CDR3 is TGTGCCAGTAGTTGGTCCAGGGGAACAACTAATGAAAAACTGTTTTTT.

This CDR3 reads CSARSPSGHTDTQYF. CDR3 sequence (DNA): TGCAGTGCTAGAAGCCCTAGCGGACACACAGATACGCAGTATTTT. The chain joins TRBV20-1 to TRBJ2-3; 7 bases are a match to TRBD2. J was trimmed by 2 bases and V by 2 bases; bases with no gene match: 7. Germline V gene sequence: CDR1 DFQATT, CDR2 SNEGSKA (reference sequence). The CDR3 extends over 15 amino acids.

This sequence joins TRBV19 and TRBJ1-3; D not resolved. V was shortened by 7 bases and J by 0 bases, with 7 bases between the two germline ends. The CDR3 covers 13 residues. Germline V gives CDR1 LNHDA, CDR2 SQIVND (reference sequence). The CDR3 region has the DNA TGTGCCAGTAATGAGGTCTCTGGAAACACCATATATTTT. This codes for CASNEVSGNTIYF.

This clonotype turned up a few times. The rearrangement joins TRBV5-8 to TRBJ2-7; 12 bases line up with TRBD2. Germline CDR1 and CDR2: SGHTS and YDEGEE. The J segment lost 5 bases and the V segment lost 2 bases, leaving 2 bases of the junction unmatched. The length of the CDR3 is 14 residues. In DNA, the CDR3 is TGTGCCAGCAGCTTACTAGCGGGAGGTAACGAGCAGTACTTC. Translating it yields CASSLLAGGNEQYF.

Ten or more counts support this clonotype. The rearrangement joins TRBV28 to TRBJ1-5, with 9 bases that match TRBD1. CDR1 and CDR2 from the germline V gene are MDHEN and SYDVKM. Trimming cost V 3 bases and J 2 bases; bases outside gene matches: 5. The CDR3 totals 16 residues. CDR3 in DNA: TGTGCCAGCAGTTTGGTGACAGGGGGAGGCAATCAGCCCCAGCATTTT. This encodes CASSLVTGGGNQPQHF.

As DNA, the CDR3 is TGTGCCAGCAGGCCCGGGACAGGGGTATCGTTGAATGAGCAGTTCTTC. Residues: CASRPGTGVSLNEQFF. The chain recombines TRBV2 with TRBJ2-1, with TRBD1 matching 10 bases. The CDR3 runs 16 residues. In germline, CDR1 is SNHLY, CDR2 FYNNEI. V shed 6 bases and J 7 bases; nucleotides not matched to a gene: 12.